These T cell receptor beta chains were read from a single sample in a study of blood T cell repertoires in COVID-19. Only in-frame clones appear in the TCRdb table, and some are missing; sequencing was by immunoSEQ multiplex PCR. The repertoire holds roughly 290,000 clones, around nine tenths seen once, with roughly 7.3% in the top ten. Sample: peripheral blood. Receptors were obtained from a woman aged 25-40 years with COVID-19, enrolled during active disease. CDR3s include the opening cysteine and the closing phenylalanine or tryptophan. D genes are given only for firm matches. Clone size is stated in some rows and not others, as once, few, many or a class when expanded.

13	TRBJ2-5	TRBV7-9	TRBD2	NA	TGTGCCAGCAGTCGTCAGGGAGGGGAGACCCAGTACTTC	CASSRQGGETQYF
15	TRBJ2-1	TRBV13	NA	NA	TGTGCCAGCAGCGAGATCCCAGGGGATTCGAATGAGCAGTTCTTC	CASSEIPGDSNEQFF
13	TRBJ1-3	TRBV5-1	TRBD1	NA	TGCGCCAGCAGTACAGGGGCTGGAAACACCATATATTTT	CASSTGAGNTIYF
13	TRBJ1-6	TRBV10-2	NA	NA	TGCGCCAGCTCCGGGGTAGGAGATTCACCCCTCCACTTT	CASSGVGDSPLHF
15	TRBJ1-2	TRBV10-3	NA	NA	TGTGCCATCAGTGGCGGGGGGGACAAGAACTATGGCTACACCTTC	CAISGGGDKNYGYTF
15	TRBJ1-1	TRBV5-5	NA	NA	TGTGCCAGCAGCTTGAGAGCGGCGTGGAACACTGAAGCTTTCTTT	CASSLRAAWNTEAFF
13	TRBJ1-2	TRBV6-1	NA	NA	TGTGCCAGCAGTGAAAACGGTAACTATGGCTACACCTTC	CASSENGNYGYTF
15	TRBJ2-7	TRBV5-1	NA	once	TGCGCCAGCAGCTTGGGGGGCAGGGGCCCCTACGAGCAGTACTTC	CASSLGGRGPYEQYF
15	TRBJ1-6	TRBV9	NA	NA	TGTGCCAGCAGCGTAGAAGGGGGTGGCTTATCACCCCTCCACTTT	CASSVEGGGLSPLHF
13	TRBJ2-7	TRBV5-1	NA	NA	TGCGCCAGCGTCAGGGTGGGGACCTACGAGCAGTACTTC	CASVRVGTYEQYF
14	TRBJ1-5	TRBV6-4	TRBD1	NA	TGTGCCAGCAGTGACGGGACAGGGGGTCAGCCCCAGCATTTT	CASSDGTGGQPQHF